This is a list of T cell receptor beta chains from one sample in a study of CD8+ T cells in alopecia areata. Clones were sequenced by immunoSEQ multiplex PCR, and TCRdb holds only the in-frame ones, with some missing. The sample consists of over 200,000 clones, approximately 61% of them appearing once. The source material was CD4+ T cells sorted from blood, sampled at week 0. These receptors came from a human donor with alopecia areata. The CDR3 runs from the conserved cysteine through the conserved F or W. A D gene is named only where the DNA matches it firmly. Expanded clones are given a class, and other clones once, few, many or no size at all.

abundance: .
v_gene: TRBV10-2
j_gene: TRBJ2-7
d_gene: .
CDR3nt: TGCGCCAGCAGTGAGTCAGGGGGAGCTAACGAGCAGTACTTC
CDR3aa: CASSESGGANEQYF

abundance: .
v_gene: TRBV5-1
j_gene: TRBJ1-1
d_gene: .
CDR3nt: TGCGCCAGCAGCTTGGACGGCACTGAAGCTTTCTTT
CDR3aa: CASSLDGTEAFF

abundance: .
v_gene: TRBV5-1
j_gene: TRBJ2-7
d_gene: .
CDR3nt: TGCGCCAGCAGCTTGCCAGGGGCCCACGAGCAGTACTTC
CDR3aa: CASSLPGAHEQYF

abundance: .
v_gene: TRBV29-1
j_gene: TRBJ1-1
d_gene: TRBD1
CDR3nt: TGCAGCGTGAGGGGACAGTTCACTGAAGCTTTCTTT
CDR3aa: CSVRGQFTEAFF

abundance: few
v_gene: TRBV14
j_gene: TRBJ2-2
d_gene: TRBD1
CDR3nt: TGTGCCAGCAGCCCCTACGGGACAGTGAACACCGGGGAGCTGTTTTTT
CDR3aa: CASSPYGTVNTGELFF

abundance: .
v_gene: TRBV29-1
j_gene: TRBJ2-1
d_gene: .
CDR3nt: TGCAGCGTTGAAGGGCGGGGGCCCAACTACAATGAGCAGTTCTTC
CDR3aa: CSVEGRGPNYNEQFF

abundance: .
v_gene: TRBV29-1
j_gene: TRBJ2-1
d_gene: .
CDR3nt: TGCAGCGTTGCGACTCTTTACAATGAGCAGTTCTTC
CDR3aa: CSVATLYNEQFF

abundance: .
v_gene: TRBV30
j_gene: TRBJ2-5
d_gene: TRBD2
CDR3nt: TGTGCCTCCTCTAGCGGGAGAGAGACCCAGTACTTC
CDR3aa: CASSSGRETQYF

abundance: few
v_gene: TRBV2
j_gene: TRBJ2-1
d_gene: TRBD2
CDR3nt: TGTGCCAGCAGGGTCAGCGGGAACTACTACAATGAGCAGTTCTTC
CDR3aa: CASRVSGNYYNEQFF

abundance: .
v_gene: TRBV25-1
j_gene: TRBJ1-2
d_gene: .
CDR3nt: TGTGCCAGCAGCCGAGCGACAGCTAACTATGGCTACACCTTC
CDR3aa: CASSRATANYGYTF

abundance: .
v_gene: TRBV6-1
j_gene: TRBJ2-7
d_gene: .
CDR3nt: TGTGCCAGCAGTGAAGCTTGGTCCTACGAGCAGTACTTC
CDR3aa: CASSEAWSYEQYF

abundance: few
v_gene: TRBV7-8
j_gene: TRBJ1-1
d_gene: TRBD1
CDR3nt: TGTGCCAGCAGCCCGTACAGGGGGACGAACACTGAAGCTTTCTTT
CDR3aa: CASSPYRGTNTEAFF

abundance: few
v_gene: TRBV2
j_gene: TRBJ2-7
d_gene: .
CDR3nt: TGTGCCAGCAGCCTGCGTGCGGGGGCCACCTACGAGCAGTACTTC
CDR3aa: CASSLRAGATYEQYF

abundance: .
v_gene: TRBV4-2
j_gene: TRBJ2-7
d_gene: .
CDR3nt: TGTGCCAGCAGCCCATCCTCGGACACCACCGAGTACGAGCAGTACTTC
CDR3aa: CASSPSSDTTEYEQYF

abundance: .
v_gene: TRBV30
j_gene: TRBJ1-6
d_gene: .
CDR3nt: TGTGCCTGGAGAGGTACGGGCGGGTCGAATTCACCCCTCCACTTT
CDR3aa: CAWRGTGGSNSPLHF

abundance: many
v_gene: TRBV27
j_gene: TRBJ2-6
d_gene: .
CDR3nt: TGTGCCAGCAGTCAAACCCCGACAGCCTCTGGGGCCAACGTCCTGACTTTC
CDR3aa: CASSQTPTASGANVLTF

abundance: .
v_gene: TRBV5-4
j_gene: TRBJ2-4
d_gene: .
CDR3nt: TGTGCCAGCAGCTTGGACCGTCAAGGTCCCATTCAGTACTTC
CDR3aa: CASSLDRQGPIQYF

abundance: .
v_gene: TRBV9
j_gene: TRBJ2-7
d_gene: .
CDR3nt: TGTGCCAGCAGCGCCTCCCAGACAGATTCCTACGAGCAGTACTTC
CDR3aa: CASSASQTDSYEQYF

abundance: .
v_gene: TRBV7-2
j_gene: TRBJ1-5
d_gene: TRBD1
CDR3nt: TGTGCCAGCAGCCTACAGGGGGTCGATCAGCCCCAGCAATTT
CDR3aa: CASSLQGVDQPQQF

abundance: .
v_gene: TRBV27
j_gene: TRBJ2-2
d_gene: .
CDR3nt: TGTGCCAGCGCCGCGAGGTATACAGGGCTTATCGGGGAGCTGTTTTTT
CDR3aa: CASAARYTGLIGELFF

abundance: .
v_gene: TRBV29-1
j_gene: TRBJ2-3
d_gene: TRBD1
CDR3nt: TGCAGCGTATCTGAGCGGGACAGGGCGCAGTATTTT
CDR3aa: CSVSERDRAQYF

abundance: .
v_gene: TRBV29-1
j_gene: TRBJ2-7
d_gene: TRBD1
CDR3nt: TGCAGCGTCGAGACAGGGAAAACCTACGAGCAGTACTTC
CDR3aa: CSVETGKTYEQYF

abundance: .
v_gene: TRBV14
j_gene: TRBJ2-5
d_gene: .
CDR3nt: TGTGCCAGCAGCCGGAAAAGGGCGGAGACCCAGTACTTC
CDR3aa: CASSRKRAETQYF

abundance: .
v_gene: TRBV27
j_gene: TRBJ1-5
d_gene: TRBD1
CDR3nt: TGTGCCAGCAGTTCAGGAGGGACAGCCCAGCATTTT
CDR3aa: CASSSGGTAQHF

abundance: .
v_gene: TRBV29-1
j_gene: TRBJ2-2
d_gene: TRBD1
CDR3nt: TGCAGCGTCAGTACAGGGGGCAAAGCCGGGGAGCTGTTTTTT
CDR3aa: CSVSTGGKAGELFF

abundance: .
v_gene: TRBV9
j_gene: TRBJ2-1
d_gene: .
CDR3nt: TGTGCCAGCAGCGGTCAACAGGCCCTAACCTACAATGAGCAGTTCTTC
CDR3aa: CASSGQQALTYNEQFF

abundance: few
v_gene: TRBV6-1
j_gene: TRBJ1-2
d_gene: .
CDR3nt: TGTGCCAGCAGTGAACCGTCGCGGGAGCTCTATGGCTACACCTTC
CDR3aa: CASSEPSRELYGYTF

abundance: once
v_gene: TRBV6-1
j_gene: TRBJ2-7
d_gene: .
CDR3nt: TGTGCCAGCAGTGCCTGGGACTTCTCCTACGAGCAGTACTTC
CDR3aa: CASSAWDFSYEQYF

abundance: few
v_gene: TRBV5-1
j_gene: TRBJ2-7
d_gene: TRBD2
CDR3nt: TGCGCCAGCAGCTTGGGATTTGGGAGGGCGCCCCAAACCTACGAGCAGTACTTC
CDR3aa: CASSLGFGRAPQTYEQYF

abundance: .
v_gene: TRBV30
j_gene: TRBJ1-5
d_gene: .
CDR3nt: TGTGCCTGGAGTGTACTTGGTCAGCCCCAGCATTTT
CDR3aa: CAWSVLGQPQHF

abundance: few
v_gene: TRBV29-1
j_gene: TRBJ1-2
d_gene: .
CDR3nt: TGCAGCGCGGGAGACAACTATGGCTACACCTTC
CDR3aa: CSAGDNYGYTF

abundance: .
v_gene: TRBV6-5
j_gene: TRBJ2-2
d_gene: .
CDR3nt: TGTGCCAGCAGTTACCGCGGGATCGGGGAGCTGTTTTTT
CDR3aa: CASSYRGIGELFF

abundance: .
v_gene: TRBV4-1
j_gene: TRBJ2-1
d_gene: .
CDR3nt: TGCGCCAGCAGCCAAGATCCCGCGAACTCCTACAATGAGCAGTTCTTC
CDR3aa: CASSQDPANSYNEQFF

abundance: few
v_gene: TRBV9
j_gene: TRBJ1-2
d_gene: .
CDR3nt: TGTGCCAGCACCTGGGGTAACTATGGCTACACCTTC
CDR3aa: CASTWGNYGYTF

abundance: once
v_gene: TRBV7-2
j_gene: TRBJ2-7
d_gene: .
CDR3nt: TGTGCCAGCAGCTTAAAAGGGCTCACCTACGAGCAGTACTTC
CDR3aa: CASSLKGLTYEQYF

abundance: few
v_gene: TRBV5-1
j_gene: TRBJ2-1
d_gene: TRBD2
CDR3nt: TGCGCCAGCAGCCTGACTAGCGATCGTGAGCAGTTCTTC
CDR3aa: CASSLTSDREQFF

abundance: .
v_gene: TRBV19
j_gene: TRBJ2-2
d_gene: TRBD1
CDR3nt: TGTGCCAGCCTCCGGGACAGCTACACCGGGGAGCTGTTTTTT
CDR3aa: CASLRDSYTGELFF

abundance: few
v_gene: TRBV6-5
j_gene: TRBJ2-3
d_gene: .
CDR3nt: TGTGCCAGCAGGAACACACAGGGGGGGACAGATACGCAGTATTTT
CDR3aa: CASRNTQGGTDTQYF

abundance: once
v_gene: TRBV7-2
j_gene: TRBJ2-4
d_gene: .
CDR3nt: TGTGCCAGCAGCTTAGGTAAAAACATTCAGTACTTC
CDR3aa: CASSLGKNIQYF

abundance: .
v_gene: TRBV25-1
j_gene: TRBJ1-2
d_gene: .
CDR3nt: TGTGCCAGCAGTGAGACCTATGGCTACACCTTC
CDR3aa: CASSETYGYTF

abundance: few
v_gene: TRBV29-1
j_gene: TRBJ1-1
d_gene: .
CDR3nt: TGCAGCGTTGAATGGGGTGGGGTCCCTGAAGCTTTCTTT
CDR3aa: CSVEWGGVPEAFF

abundance: .
v_gene: TRBV15
j_gene: TRBJ2-2
d_gene: .
CDR3nt: TGTGCCACCAGCAGAGAGGGAGGGACAGTAACCGGGGAGCTGTTTTTT
CDR3aa: CATSREGGTVTGELFF

abundance: .
v_gene: TRBV5-1
j_gene: TRBJ2-7
d_gene: .
CDR3nt: TGCGCCAGCAGCTCGGGGGCCGCTACATCCTACGAGCAGTACTTC
CDR3aa: CASSSGAATSYEQYF

abundance: few
v_gene: TRBV7-2
j_gene: TRBJ2-5
d_gene: .
CDR3nt: TGTGCCAGCAGCACTTGGACGGAGCTCCAAGAGACCCAGTACTTC
CDR3aa: CASSTWTELQETQYF

abundance: few
v_gene: TRBV29-1
j_gene: TRBJ2-7
d_gene: .
CDR3nt: TGCAGCGTGCTAGCGTGGAGCTCCTACGAGCAGTACTTC
CDR3aa: CSVLAWSSYEQYF

abundance: .
v_gene: TRBV4-2
j_gene: TRBJ2-2
d_gene: TRBD2
CDR3nt: TGTGCCAGCAGCCAGCAACGGGGGGGCCATAACACCGGGGAGCTGTTTTTT
CDR3aa: CASSQQRGGHNTGELFF

abundance: few
v_gene: TRBV28
j_gene: TRBJ2-3
d_gene: TRBD2
CDR3nt: TGTGCCAGCAGTTTCCCTAGCGGGGGGGGTACGCAGTATTTT
CDR3aa: CASSFPSGGGTQYF

abundance: .
v_gene: TRBV30
j_gene: TRBJ1-1
d_gene: TRBD1
CDR3nt: TGTGCCTGGAGTGCCGGGACAGTGACTGAAGCTTTCTTT
CDR3aa: CAWSAGTVTEAFF

abundance: .
v_gene: TRBV20-1
j_gene: TRBJ2-5
d_gene: .
CDR3nt: TGCAGTGCTTGGGGCCAAGAGACCCAGTACTTC
CDR3aa: CSAWGQETQYF

abundance: .
v_gene: TRBV7-2
j_gene: TRBJ2-4
d_gene: .
CDR3nt: TGTGCCAGCAGCTTAGACTACCGAGGCATTCAGTACTTC
CDR3aa: CASSLDYRGIQYF

abundance: .
v_gene: TRBV27
j_gene: TRBJ1-1
d_gene: .
CDR3nt: TGTGCCAGCAGAAAGAGTCCGGTTGAGGGTGAAGCTTTCTTT
CDR3aa: CASRKSPVEGEAFF

abundance: .
v_gene: TRBV2
j_gene: TRBJ2-7
d_gene: TRBD2
CDR3nt: TGTGCCAGCAGTAGTGCACGGCTAGCGGGGGGCCCTCACGAGCAGTACTTC
CDR3aa: CASSSARLAGGPHEQYF

abundance: few
v_gene: TRBV29-1
j_gene: TRBJ2-3
d_gene: TRBD1
CDR3nt: TGCAGCGTCTGGGACAGGGCACAAACAGATACGCAGTATTTT
CDR3aa: CSVWDRAQTDTQYF

abundance: .
v_gene: TRBV10-3
j_gene: TRBJ1-5
d_gene: TRBD1
CDR3nt: TGTGCCATCAGTGAGTCTGAGACAGGGAATCAGCCCCAGCATTTT
CDR3aa: CAISESETGNQPQHF

abundance: .
v_gene: TRBV4-1
j_gene: TRBJ2-7
d_gene: .
CDR3nt: TGCGCCAGCAGCCTTAGAGGCGAGCAGTACTTC
CDR3aa: CASSLRGEQYF